What follows describes a single TCR beta chain. Its target is unknown. The V end was cut by 0 bases, the J end by 7 bases, with 7 bases between. Germline V gene sequence: CDR1 SGHTA, CDR2 FQGNSA. This CDR3 region has 12 residues. The data belong to a study of post-analysis software for immune sequencing data. Study outcomes and limitations: Relative to controls, patients had five TRBV segments at higher frequency, with TRBV5-6, TRBV5-1 and TRBV20-1 among these. Controls showed significantly higher normalized Chao1 diversity than did multiple sclerosis patients.

Included in the TCR beta cDNA libraries were unique molecular identifiers. There were roughly 0.95 to 10 million T cells, and 450,000 to 550,000 cDNA molecules came from them. TCRdb processed the PCR reads anew with MiXCR; each CDR3 protein has one entry. The sample yields 250,000 to 300,000 distinct CDR3 sequences, 36% seen once. This TCR derives from a girl aged 5 to 17 with multiple sclerosis. V is TRBV7-2 and J is TRBJ2-7; no firm D call. The sequencing sample was made of blood. The CDR3 nucleotides read TGTGCCAGCAGCTTAGCGTACAATGAGCAGTACTTC. Protein product: CASSLAYNEQYF. The full variable domain, completed using reference TRBV7-2 and TRBJ2-7, is GAGVSQSPSNKVTEKGKDVELRCDPISGHTALYWYRQSLGQGLEFLIYFQGNSAPDKSGLPSDRFSAERTGGSVSTLTIQRTQQEDSAVYLCASSLAYNEQYFGPGTRLTVT.